This entry is about one TCR beta chain. This specimen belongs to a study of cytomegalovirus exposure and HLA in healthy donors. Vbeta (60) and Jbeta (13) primers were used in the PCR. The assay was immunoSEQ multiplex PCR, and TCRdb's table has in-frame clones only and misses some. Here the sample spans 210,000 or so clones, more than 60% being singletons. V lost 0 bases and J 1 base, leaving 13 bases between the germline ends. This CDR3 has 17 residues. Germline lookup yields CDR1 SGHDT and CDR2 YYEEEE. The chain links TRBV5-6 to TRBJ2-2; possibly TRBD2 for D (6 bases). The sequenced sample consisted of PBMCs. This clonotype originated in a girl aged 2-10 years in good health and CMV-seronegative. CDR3 region: CASSLDGAGRNTGELFF. In nucleotides, the CDR3 is TGTGCCAGCAGCTTGGATGGTGCGGGGCGGAACACCGGGGAGCTGTTTTTT. Full variable domain (rest looked up from reference TRBV5-6 and TRBJ2-2): DAGVTQSPTHLIKTRGQQVTLRCSPKSGHDTVSWYQQALGQGPQFIFQYYEEEERQRGNFPDRFSGHQFPNYSSELNVNALLLGDSALYLCASSLDGAGRNTGELFFGEGSRLTVL.